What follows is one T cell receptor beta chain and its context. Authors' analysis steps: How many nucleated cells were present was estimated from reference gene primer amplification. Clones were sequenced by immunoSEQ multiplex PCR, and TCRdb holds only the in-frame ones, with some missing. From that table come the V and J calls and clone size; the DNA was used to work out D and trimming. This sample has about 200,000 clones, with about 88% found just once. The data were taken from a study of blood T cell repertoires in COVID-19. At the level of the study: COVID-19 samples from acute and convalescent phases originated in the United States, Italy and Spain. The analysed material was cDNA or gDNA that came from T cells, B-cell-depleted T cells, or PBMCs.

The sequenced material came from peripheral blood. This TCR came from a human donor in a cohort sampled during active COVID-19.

The DNA for the CDR3 is TGTGCCAGCAGCTTAGCGCAGTCAGGGTGGACTGAAGCTTTCTTT. Residues: CASSLAQSGWTEAFF. This chain joins TRBV7-9 and TRBJ1-1; D is possibly TRBD1 (5 bases). V was shortened by 0 bases and J by 5 bases, with 13 bases between the two germline ends. There are 15 residues in the CDR3. The germline gives CDR1 SEHNR, CDR2 FQNEAQ (reference sequence).